This TCR beta chain appears in the sequencing data of a study of T-cell memory formation after mild COVID-19. Across the study: The TCR clusters were mostly specific to one donor. Study-level points and caveats: Some clones that responded turned up in pre-infection memory, which suggests that cross-reactive memory joined in. Clones that contracted from day 15 to 85 had balanced CD4/CD8; later expanders were CD4+ biased.

CDR1 SGHTA and CDR2 FQGNSA come from the germline V gene. Unmatched junction bases numbered 15, after V lost 4 bases and J lost 6 bases. The CDR3 sequence is 17 residues long. Of note for this clonotype: Its specificity is unknown.

TCRdb reanalysed the 5' RACE reads using MiXCR and keeps one entry per CDR3 protein. The sample includes 400,000 to 450,000 distinct CDR3 sequences, about a sixth seen only once; the top ten take 20% to 25%. This clonotype was sampled from a man between 18 and 29 years old who had mild COVID-19 (a few samples of this study predate the infection). Cell type and time point are not known. Material for sequencing was PBMCs or a T cell subset sorted from them (not recorded which). This chain connects TRBV7-2 to TRBJ1-5; 7 bases align to TRBD1. CDR3 region: CASSSWGTVPRGQPQHF. The CDR3 DNA follows: TGTGCCAGCAGCTCGTGGGGGACAGTCCCTAGGGGTCAGCCCCAGCATTTT.